The T cell receptor beta chain under discussion was sequenced for a study of shared clonotypes between healthy human individuals. The germline V gene encodes CDR1 SQVTM and CDR2 ANQGSEA. Trimming removed 6 bases from V and 4 bases from J, with 14 bases in between. The CDR3 runs 13 residues. Here immunoSEQ multiplex PCR was the method, and the copy in TCRdb shows in-frame clones only, minus some. The table lists roughly 1.5 million clones, roughly 98% of them singletons. This chain joins TRBV29-1 and TRBJ2-3; D is unclear. The sample taken for sequencing was naive CD4+ T cells sorted from blood. The sample's subset: CD45RA+ positively selected. The sequence was obtained from a man aged 30 to 39 in good health. The CDR3 region has the DNA TGCAGCGTCGACGGCTTAGTGGCAGATACGCAGTATTTT. It specifies CSVDGLVADTQYF.